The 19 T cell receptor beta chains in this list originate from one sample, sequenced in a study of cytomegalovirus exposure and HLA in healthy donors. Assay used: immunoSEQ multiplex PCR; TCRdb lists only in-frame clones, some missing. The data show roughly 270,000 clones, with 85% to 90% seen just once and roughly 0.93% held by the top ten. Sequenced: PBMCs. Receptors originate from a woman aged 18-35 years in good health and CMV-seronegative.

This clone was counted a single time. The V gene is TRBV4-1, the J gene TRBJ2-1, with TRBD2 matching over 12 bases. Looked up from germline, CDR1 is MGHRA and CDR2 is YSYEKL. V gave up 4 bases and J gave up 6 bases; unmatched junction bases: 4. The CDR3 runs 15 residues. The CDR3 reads CASSRLGLAGNEQFF. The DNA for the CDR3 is TGCGCCAGCAGCCGCCTGGGACTAGCGGGCAATGAGCAGTTCTTC.

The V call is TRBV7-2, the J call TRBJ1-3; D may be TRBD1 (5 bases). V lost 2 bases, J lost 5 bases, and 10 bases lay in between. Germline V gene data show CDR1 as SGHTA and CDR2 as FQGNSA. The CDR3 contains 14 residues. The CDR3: CASSLSQGRNTIYF. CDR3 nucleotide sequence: TGTGCCAGCAGCTTATCGCAGGGAAGAAACACCATATATTTT.

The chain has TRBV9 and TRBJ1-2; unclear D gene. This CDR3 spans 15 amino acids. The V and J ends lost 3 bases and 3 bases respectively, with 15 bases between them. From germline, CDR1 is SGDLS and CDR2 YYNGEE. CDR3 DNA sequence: TGTGCCAGCAGCGCAAACGGGATTACCGACTATGGCTACACCTTC. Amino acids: CASSANGITDYGYTF.

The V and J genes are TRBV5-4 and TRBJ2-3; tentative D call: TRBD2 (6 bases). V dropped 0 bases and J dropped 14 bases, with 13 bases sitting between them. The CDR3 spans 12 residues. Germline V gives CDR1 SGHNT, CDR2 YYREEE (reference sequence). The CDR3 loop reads CASSLGPGVVYF. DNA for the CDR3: TGTGCCAGCAGCTTGGGGCCGGGAGTAGTGTATTTT.

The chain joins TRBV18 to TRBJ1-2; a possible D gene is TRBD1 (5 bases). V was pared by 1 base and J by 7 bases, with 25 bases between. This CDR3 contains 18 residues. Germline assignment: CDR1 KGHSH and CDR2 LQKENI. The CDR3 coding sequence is TGTGCCAGCTCACCACAGACAGACTGGGCGGAGGGTTTTGGTGGCTACACCTTC. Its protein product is CASSPQTDWAEGFGGYTF.

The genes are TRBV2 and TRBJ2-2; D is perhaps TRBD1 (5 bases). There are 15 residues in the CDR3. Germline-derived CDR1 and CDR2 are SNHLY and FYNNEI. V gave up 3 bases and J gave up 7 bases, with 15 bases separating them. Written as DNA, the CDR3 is TGTGCCAGCAGTGATTTCAGGGAAAACCACGGGGAGCTGTTTTTT. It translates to CASSDFRENHGELFF. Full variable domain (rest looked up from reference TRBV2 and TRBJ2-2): EPEVTQTPSHQVTQMGQEVILRCVPISNHLYFYWYRQILGQKVEFLVSFYNNEISEKSEIFDDQFSVERPDGSNFTLKIRSTKLEDSAMYFCASSDFRENHGELFFGEGSRLTVL.

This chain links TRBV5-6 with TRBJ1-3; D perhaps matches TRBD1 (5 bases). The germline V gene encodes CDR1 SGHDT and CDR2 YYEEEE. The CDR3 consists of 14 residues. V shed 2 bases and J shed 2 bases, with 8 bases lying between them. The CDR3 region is CASSLGVPGNTIYF. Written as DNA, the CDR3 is TGTGCCAGCAGCTTAGGGGTTCCTGGAAACACCATATATTTT.

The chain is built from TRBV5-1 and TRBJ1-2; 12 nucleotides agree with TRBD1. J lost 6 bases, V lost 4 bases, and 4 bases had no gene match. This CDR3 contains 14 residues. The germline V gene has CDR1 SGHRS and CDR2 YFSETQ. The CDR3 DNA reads TGCGCCAGCAGCCCGGGACAGGGGGCGGATGGCTACACCTTC. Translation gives CASSPGQGADGYTF.

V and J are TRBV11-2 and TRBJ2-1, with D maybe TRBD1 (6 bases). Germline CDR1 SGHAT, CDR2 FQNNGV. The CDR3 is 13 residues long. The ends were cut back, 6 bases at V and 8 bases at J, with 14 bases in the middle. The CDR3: CASRTGRSDEQFF. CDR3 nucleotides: TGTGCCAGCAGAACAGGGCGATCCGATGAGCAGTTCTTC.

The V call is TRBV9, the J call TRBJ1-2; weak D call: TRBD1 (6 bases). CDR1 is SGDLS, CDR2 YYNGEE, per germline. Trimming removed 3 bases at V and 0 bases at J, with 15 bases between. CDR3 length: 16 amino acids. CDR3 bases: TGTGCCAGCAGCGAGGGAGGGACAAAAGCTAACTATGGCTACACCTTC. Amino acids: CASSEGGTKANYGYTF.

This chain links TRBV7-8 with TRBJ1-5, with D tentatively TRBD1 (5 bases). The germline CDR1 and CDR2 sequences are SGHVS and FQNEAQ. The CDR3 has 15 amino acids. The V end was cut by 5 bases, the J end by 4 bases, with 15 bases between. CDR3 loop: CASSPGVRENQPQHF. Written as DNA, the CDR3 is TGTGCCAGCAGCCCGGGGGTGAGGGAAAATCAGCCCCAGCATTTT. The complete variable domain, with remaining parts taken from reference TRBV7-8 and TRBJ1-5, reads GAGVSQSPRYKVAKRGQDVALRCDPISGHVSLFWYQQALGQGPEFLTYFQNEAQLDKSGLPSDRFFAERPEGSVSTLKIQRTQQEDSAVYLCASSPGVRENQPQHFGDGTRLSIL.

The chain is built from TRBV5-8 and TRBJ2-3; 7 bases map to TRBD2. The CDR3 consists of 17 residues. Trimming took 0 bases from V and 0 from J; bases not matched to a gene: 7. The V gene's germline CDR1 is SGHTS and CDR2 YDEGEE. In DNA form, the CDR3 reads TGTGCCAGCAGCTTGGGGTCGGGAGGACTCAGCACAGATACGCAGTATTTT. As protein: CASSLGSGGLSTDTQYF.

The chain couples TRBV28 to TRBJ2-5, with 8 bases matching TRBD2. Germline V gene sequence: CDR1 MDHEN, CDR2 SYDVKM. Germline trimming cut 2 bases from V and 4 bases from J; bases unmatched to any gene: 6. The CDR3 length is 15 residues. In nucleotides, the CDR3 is TGTGCCAGCAGTTTACAGCGGGAGCAAAGAGAGACCCAGTACTTC. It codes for CASSLQREQRETQYF.

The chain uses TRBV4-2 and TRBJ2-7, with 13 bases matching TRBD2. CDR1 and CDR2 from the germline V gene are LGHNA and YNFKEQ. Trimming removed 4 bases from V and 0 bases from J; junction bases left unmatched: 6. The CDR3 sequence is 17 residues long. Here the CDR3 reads CASSPHGLAGASYEQYF. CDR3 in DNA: TGTGCCAGCAGCCCTCACGGACTAGCGGGAGCCTCCTACGAGCAGTACTTC.

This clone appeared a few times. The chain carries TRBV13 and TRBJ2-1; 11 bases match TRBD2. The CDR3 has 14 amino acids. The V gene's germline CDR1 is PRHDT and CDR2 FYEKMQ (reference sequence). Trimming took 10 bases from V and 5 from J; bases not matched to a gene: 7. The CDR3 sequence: CATPTSGDHNEQFF. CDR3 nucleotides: TGTGCCACCCCGACTAGCGGGGACCACAATGAGCAGTTCTTC.

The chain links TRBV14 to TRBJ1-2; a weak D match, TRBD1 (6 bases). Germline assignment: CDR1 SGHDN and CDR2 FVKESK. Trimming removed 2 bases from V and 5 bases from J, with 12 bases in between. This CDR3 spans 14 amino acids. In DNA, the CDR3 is TGTGCCAGCAGCCAAAACAGGGCTACTTATGGCTACACCTTC. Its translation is CASSQNRATYGYTF.

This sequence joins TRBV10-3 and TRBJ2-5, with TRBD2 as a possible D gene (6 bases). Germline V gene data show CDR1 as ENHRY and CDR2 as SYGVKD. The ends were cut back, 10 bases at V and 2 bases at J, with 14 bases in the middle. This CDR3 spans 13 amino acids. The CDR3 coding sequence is TGTGCCACCTTAGCGGACGGACAAGAGACCCAGTACTTC. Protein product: CATLADGQETQYF.

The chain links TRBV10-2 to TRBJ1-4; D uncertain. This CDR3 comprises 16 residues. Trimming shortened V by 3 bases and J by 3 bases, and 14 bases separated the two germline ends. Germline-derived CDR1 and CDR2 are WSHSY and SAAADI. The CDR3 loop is CASSDGMRFANEKLFF. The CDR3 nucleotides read TGCGCCAGCAGTGATGGAATGAGGTTTGCTAATGAAAAACTGTTTTTT.

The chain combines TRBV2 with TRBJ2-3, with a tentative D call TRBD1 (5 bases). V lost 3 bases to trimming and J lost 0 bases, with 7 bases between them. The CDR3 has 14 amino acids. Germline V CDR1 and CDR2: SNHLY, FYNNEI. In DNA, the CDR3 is TGTGCCAGCAGTGAGCAGGGAAGCACAGATACGCAGTATTTT. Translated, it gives CASSEQGSTDTQYF.